Following are 15 T cell receptor beta chains from one sample sequenced in a study of cytomegalovirus exposure and HLA in healthy donors. The PCR had 60 Vbeta and 13 Jbeta primers. Clones were sequenced by immunoSEQ multiplex PCR, and TCRdb holds only the in-frame ones, with some missing. The table has some 130,000 clones, roughly four fifths seen once; the top ten hold roughly 7.2%. The sample was PBMCs. The receptors here all came from a male donor in good health and CMV-seronegative.

This clone was detected only once. V and J are TRBV7-2 and TRBJ2-3; possible D gene TRBD1, 5 bases. Germline CDR1 and CDR2: SGHTA and FQGNSA. V dropped 5 bases and J dropped 1 base, with 10 bases sitting between them. The CDR3 runs 14 residues. CDR3 in DNA: TGTGCCAGCAGCAGGGGTCCCGGCACAGATACGCAGTATTTT. It codes for CASSRGPGTDTQYF. The entire variable domain, with the rest obtained from reference TRBV7-2 and TRBJ2-3, is as follows: GAGVSQSPSNKVTEKGKDVELRCDPISGHTALYWYRQSLGQGLEFLIYFQGNSAPDKSGLPSDRFSAERTGGSVSTLTIQRTQQEDSAVYLCASSRGPGTDTQYFGPGTRLTVL.

The chain joins TRBV10-3 to TRBJ2-3; maybe TRBD1 (6 bases). Germline loops: CDR1 ENHRY, CDR2 SYGVKD. The V gene lost 6 bases and the J gene lost 3 bases, with 16 bases spanning the gap. CDR3 size: 15 residues. CDR3 sequence: CAISEQGKSTDTQYF. DNA for the CDR3: TGTGCCATCAGCGAACAGGGAAAGTCGACAGATACGCAGTATTTT.

The V gene is TRBV6-5, the J gene TRBJ1-4; 7 nucleotides agree with TRBD1. V lost 6 bases, J lost 6 bases, and 7 bases stayed unmatched. The germline CDR1 and CDR2 sequences are MNHEY and SVGAGI. CDR3 size: 14 residues. Here the CDR3 reads CASRRTGGDEKLFF. The CDR3 DNA sequence: TGTGCCAGCAGGAGGACAGGCGGGGATGAAAAACTGTTTTTT.

This clone was seen a handful of times. The gene calls are TRBV11-2 and TRBJ2-7; possible D gene TRBD1, 6 bases. The CDR3 extends over 14 amino acids. V gave up 0 bases and J gave up 2 bases, with 8 bases separating them. CDR1 is SGHAT, CDR2 FQNNGV, per germline. CDR3 region: CASSLETGTYEQYF. DNA of the CDR3: TGTGCCAGCAGCTTAGAAACAGGGACCTACGAGCAGTACTTC. Drawing the rest from reference TRBV11-2 and TRBJ2-7, the complete variable domain is EAGVAQSPRYKIIEKRQSVAFWCNPISGHATLYWYQQILGQGPKLLIQFQNNGVVDDSQLPKDRFSAERLKGVDSTLKIQPAKLEDSAVYLCASSLETGTYEQYFGPGTRLTVT.

The V gene is TRBV5-1, the J gene TRBJ2-2; D might be TRBD1 (6 bases). Germline CDR1 and CDR2: SGHRS and YFSETQ. V lost 1 base and J 1 base, leaving 11 bases between the germline ends. The CDR3 is 16 amino acids. The CDR3 loop is CASSLRDRRNTGELFF. The CDR3 nucleotides are TGCGCCAGCAGCTTGAGAGACAGGAGGAACACCGGGGAGCTGTTTTTT.

The rearrangement links TRBV14 to TRBJ1-2, with D unclear. Trimming removed 6 bases from V and 4 bases from J, with 12 bases in between. From germline, CDR1 is SGHDN and CDR2 FVKESK. This CDR3 has 13 amino acids. Here the CDR3 DNA reads TGTGCCAGCAGTTCCCGAGGTCTCTATGGCTACACCTTC. It is translated as CASSSRGLYGYTF.

This clone was picked up a small number of times. The V gene is TRBV5-1, the J gene TRBJ1-6; 7 nucleotides agree with TRBD1. V gave up 5 bases and J gave up 9 bases; unmatched junction bases: 8. The V gene's germline CDR1 is SGHRS and CDR2 YFSETQ. The CDR3 length is 14 residues. CDR3 nucleotide sequence: TGCGCCAGCAGTTACCGGGACAGCGGTTCACCCCTCCACTTT. Translated: CASSYRDSGSPLHF. Full variable domain (outside the CDR3, taken from reference TRBV5-1 and TRBJ1-6): KAGVTQTPRYLIKTRGQQVTLSCSPISGHRSVSWYQQTPGQGLQFLFEYFSETQRNKGNFPGRFSGRQFSNSRSEMNVSTLELGDSALYLCASSYRDSGSPLHFGNGTRLTVT.

The gene calls are TRBV11-2 and TRBJ1-1; 7 positions agree with TRBD1. There are 13 residues in the CDR3. Germline V gene sequence: CDR1 SGHAT, CDR2 FQNNGV. The J segment lost 3 bases and the V segment lost 5 bases, leaving 3 bases of the junction unmatched. The CDR3 here is CASSRDRDTEAFF. The CDR3 bases are TGTGCCAGCAGCCGGGACAGAGACACTGAAGCTTTCTTT.

The chain is built from TRBV27 and TRBJ2-7, with a tentative D call TRBD1 (6 bases). Germline assignment: CDR1 MNHEY and CDR2 SMNVEV (reference sequence). The CDR3 is 14 amino acids. Trimming removed 6 bases at V and 5 bases at J, with 17 bases between. The CDR3 DNA sequence: TGTGCCAGCAGCCCCCTGAACAGGGCCAACGAGCAGTACTTC. Protein: CASSPLNRANEQYF.

The chain employs TRBV27 and TRBJ2-3, with D perhaps TRBD1 (6 bases). CDR3 length: 18 amino acids. Trimming took 1 base from V and 6 from J, leaving 23 bases between them. The germline gives CDR1 MNHEY, CDR2 SMNVEV (reference sequence). As DNA, the CDR3 is TGTGCCAGCAGTTTATTGCCCTTACAGGGCCCCAGGGTGGATACGCAGTATTTT. This encodes CASSLLPLQGPRVDTQYF.

V and J are TRBV29-1 and TRBJ2-7; the match to TRBD1 covers 7 bases. Trimming removed 4 bases from V and 4 bases from J; junction bases left unmatched: 7. CDR1 is SQVTM, CDR2 ANQGSEA, per germline. This CDR3 region has 13 residues. DNA of the CDR3: TGCAGCGTTGCGCGACAGGGCTCGTACGAGCAGTACTTC. Its translation: CSVARQGSYEQYF.

The chain combines TRBV28 with TRBJ1-6; D not certain. CDR3 length: 15 amino acids. CDR1 and CDR2 from the germline V gene are MDHEN and SYDVKM. Trimming took off 2 bases at V and 6 bases at J, with 11 bases between the two ends. CDR3 region: CASSLQAELNSPLHF. Here the CDR3 DNA reads TGTGCCAGCAGTTTACAGGCAGAACTTAATTCACCCCTCCACTTT.

V usage is TRBV19 and J usage is TRBJ2-4; 11 nucleotides line up with TRBD2. Germline V gene lookup returns CDR1 LNHDA and CDR2 SQIVND (reference sequence). V was pared by 3 bases and J by 5 bases, with 6 bases of the junction left unmatched. The CDR3 has 16 residues. The CDR3 here is CASSMDPGLAENIQYF. CDR3 sequence (DNA): TGTGCCAGTAGTATGGACCCGGGACTAGCGGAAAACATTCAGTACTTC.

CDR3: CASSIQGTSGRANTDTQYF. The CDR3 bases are TGTGCCAGTAGTATACAAGGAACTAGCGGGAGGGCCAACACAGATACGCAGTATTTT. The chain combines TRBV19 with TRBJ2-3; TRBD2 matches at 13 bases. V was pared by 2 bases and J by 2 bases, with 10 bases of the junction left unmatched. Germline assignment: CDR1 LNHDA and CDR2 SQIVND (reference sequence). The CDR3 loop spans 19 amino acids.

The chain carries TRBV19 and TRBJ2-1; 7 bases align to TRBD2. The CDR3 extends over 16 amino acids. Germline V gene data show CDR1 as LNHDA and CDR2 as SQIVND (reference sequence). Unmatched junction bases numbered 12, after V lost 5 bases and J lost 5 bases. Here the CDR3 DNA reads TGTGCCAGTAGTGTCCTATCCGGGACTATTAACAATGAGCAGTTCTTC. As protein: CASSVLSGTINNEQFF.